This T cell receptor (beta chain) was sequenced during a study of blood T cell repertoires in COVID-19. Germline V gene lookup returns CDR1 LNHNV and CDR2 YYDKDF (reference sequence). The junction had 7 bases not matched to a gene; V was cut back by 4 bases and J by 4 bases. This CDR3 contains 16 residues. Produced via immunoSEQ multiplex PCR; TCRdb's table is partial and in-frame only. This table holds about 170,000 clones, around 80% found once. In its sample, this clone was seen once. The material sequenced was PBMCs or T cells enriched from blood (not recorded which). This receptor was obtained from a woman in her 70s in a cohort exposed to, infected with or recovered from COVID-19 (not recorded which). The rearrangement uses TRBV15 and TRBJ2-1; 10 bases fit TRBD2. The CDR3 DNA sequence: TGTGCCACCAGCACTTGGACTAGCGGCGTTTACAATGAGCAGTTCTTC. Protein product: CATSTWTSGVYNEQFF.